A single sample is the source of the 13 T cell receptor beta chains below, sequenced in a study of prognosis after radiotherapy for stage I lung cancer. Two-round multiplex PCR, the amplification method, yielded TCR beta CDR3 from genomic DNA. Specific primers for each TRBV and TRBJ gene were what first-round PCR used. TCRdb fed the multiplex PCR reads into MiXCR, producing one record per CDR3 protein. In the table there are over 20,000 distinct CDR3 sequences, around 36% of which are singletons. The sequences come from PBMCs, collected before or after stereotactic body radiation therapy (not recorded which). The receptor set was obtained from a donor of 50 years or more with non-small cell lung cancer.

This clonotype showed up many times. The chain carries TRBV7-9 and TRBJ2-1, with D maybe TRBD1 (5 bases). The ends were cut back, 5 bases at V and 1 base at J, with 15 bases in the middle. This CDR3 is 16 amino acids long. Germline CDR1 and CDR2: SEHNR and FQNEAQ (reference sequence). As DNA, the CDR3 is TGTGCCAGCAGCACCACTACAGCAGGGTCCTACAATGAGCAGTTCTTC. Residues: CASSTTTAGSYNEQFF.

The chain links TRBV5-4 to TRBJ2-7, with a tentative D call TRBD1 (6 bases). The V end was cut by 1 base, the J end by 4 bases, with 12 bases between. The V gene's germline CDR1 is SGHNT and CDR2 YYREEE (reference sequence). This CDR3 region has 14 residues. CDR3 in amino acids: CASSLKVGAYEQYF. The CDR3 DNA sequence: TGTGCCAGCAGCTTGAAGGTGGGGGCTTACGAGCAGTACTTC.

Concerning this clonotype itself: A much larger clone lies a single base off, so this may be a read error. The chain combines TRBV14 with TRBJ2-7, with D hard to call. The CDR3 extends over 13 amino acids. Germline V CDR1 and CDR2: SGHDN, FVKESK. DNA for the CDR3: TGTGCCAGCATCCAAGGCAATATGAACGAGCAGTACTTC. It codes for CASIQGNMNEQYF.

V and J are TRBV19 and TRBJ1-2, with D unresolved. The CDR3 has 15 amino acids. Trimming pared 4 bases from V and 7 bases from J, leaving 19 bases between. Germline V CDR1 and CDR2: LNHDA, SQIVND (reference sequence). The CDR3 loop is CASSTSGNMEGGYTF. In DNA form, the CDR3 reads TGTGCCAGTAGTACCTCGGGGAACATGGAGGGTGGCTACACCTTC.

V gene TRBV27 combines with J gene TRBJ2-1; D gene unclear. Per germline, CDR1 MNHEY and CDR2 SMNVEV (reference sequence). V was trimmed by 3 bases and J by 0 bases, leaving 15 bases between them. The CDR3 runs 17 residues. Here the CDR3 DNA reads TGTGCCAGCAGTTTTCGGGTAGCTGGATGCTCCTACAATGAGCAGTTCTTC. It is translated as CASSFRVAGCSYNEQFF.

A remark on this clonotype: It differs at one base from a far larger clone, so likely a read error. This sequence joins TRBV6-8 and TRBJ2-7; 9 positions agree with TRBD1. Germline trimming cut 7 bases from V and 3 bases from J; bases unmatched to any gene: 7. Germline CDR1 is MNHGY and CDR2 is SAAAGT. CDR3 length equals 14 residues. The CDR3 here is CASISRDRDYEQYF. For the CDR3, the DNA is TGTGCCAGCATTTCCCGGGACAGGGACTACGAGCAGTACTTC.

The rearrangement links TRBV7-2 to TRBJ2-5; TRBD2 matches at 9 bases. The CDR3 loop spans 16 amino acids. V gave up 2 bases and J gave up 2 bases; unmatched junction bases: 6. Germline V CDR1 and CDR2: SGHTA, FQGNSA. This CDR3 is CASSLRGTSIQETQYF. The CDR3 DNA reads TGTGCCAGCAGCTTAAGAGGGACTAGCATACAAGAGACCCAGTACTTC.

This clonotype has at least ten counts. This sequence joins TRBV9 and TRBJ2-3; D perhaps matches TRBD2 (6 bases). This CDR3 region has 15 residues. CDR1 and CDR2 from the germline V gene are SGDLS and YYNGEE. The V gene lost 2 bases and the J gene lost 5 bases, with 15 bases spanning the gap. DNA for the CDR3: TGTGCCAGCAGCGTCCTGGGCGGGCGGGGAGATACGCAGTATTTT. Residues: CASSVLGGRGDTQYF.

This clonotype has a count of ten or more. The V gene is TRBV18, the J gene TRBJ2-3; D is undetermined. V lost 3 bases and J lost 2, with 9 bases in between. The CDR3 is made up of 14 amino acids. In germline, CDR1 is KGHSH, CDR2 LQKENI. The CDR3 DNA sequence: TGTGCCAGCTCACCGACCCCCTCCACAGATACGCAGTATTTT. Encoded protein: CASSPTPSTDTQYF.

This clonotype came up a few times. This chain links TRBV6-5 with TRBJ2-3; no clear D. CDR3 length: 16 amino acids. Germline values: CDR1 MNHEY, CDR2 SVGAGI. The germline V and J ends were trimmed by 0 bases and 4 bases, with 14 bases remaining between them. CDR3 in amino acids: CASSYSSPLGADTQYF. The DNA for the CDR3 is TGTGCCAGCAGTTACTCCTCCCCGCTGGGCGCAGATACGCAGTATTTT.

This clonotype is medium-sized by share. The V and J genes are TRBV12-3 or TRBV12-4 and TRBJ1-2; D gene unclear. Trimming cost V 5 bases and J 6 bases, with 10 bases left between them. This CDR3 has 12 amino acids. The DNA for the CDR3 is TGTGCCAGCAGTCGGACGGCAGATGGCTACACCTTC. Translated, it gives CASSRTADGYTF.

Ten or more counts support this clonotype. The chain couples TRBV27 to TRBJ2-2, with D hard to call. This CDR3 has 13 residues. With 6 bases removed from V and 6 bases from J, the gap between germline ends came to 11 bases. The V gene's germline CDR1 is MNHEY and CDR2 SMNVEV (reference sequence). CDR3 nucleotides: TGTGCCAGCAGCGAGCCCAGCGCCGGGGAGCTGTTTTTT. It encodes CASSEPSAGELFF.

This clonotype showed up many times. The chain joins TRBV9 to TRBJ2-3, with TRBD2 matching 8 bases. The CDR3 totals 14 residues. With V trimmed by 7 bases and J by 4 bases, 8 bases remained unmatched. CDR1 is SGDLS, CDR2 YYNGEE, per germline. In DNA, the CDR3 is TGTGCCAGCTCGGGACTAGTTTACGCAGATACGCAGTATTTT. It codes for CASSGLVYADTQYF.